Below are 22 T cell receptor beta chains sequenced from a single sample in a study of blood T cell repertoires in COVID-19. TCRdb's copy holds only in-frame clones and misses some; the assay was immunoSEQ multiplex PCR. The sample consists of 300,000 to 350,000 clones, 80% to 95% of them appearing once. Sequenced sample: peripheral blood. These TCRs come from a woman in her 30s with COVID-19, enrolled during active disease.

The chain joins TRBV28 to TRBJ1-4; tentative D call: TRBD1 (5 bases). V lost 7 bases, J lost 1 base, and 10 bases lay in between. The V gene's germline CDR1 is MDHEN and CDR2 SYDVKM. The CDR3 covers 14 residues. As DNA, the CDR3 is TGTGCCAGCAATACGGGGGTAACTAATGAAAAACTGTTTTTT. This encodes CASNTGVTNEKLFF.

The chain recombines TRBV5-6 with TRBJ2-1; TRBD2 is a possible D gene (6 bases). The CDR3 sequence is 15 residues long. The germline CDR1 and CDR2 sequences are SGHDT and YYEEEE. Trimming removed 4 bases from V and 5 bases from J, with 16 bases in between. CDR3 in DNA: TGTGCCAGCAGCCTGGCGTCGCGGGATAACAATGAGCAGTTCTTC. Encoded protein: CASSLASRDNNEQFF.

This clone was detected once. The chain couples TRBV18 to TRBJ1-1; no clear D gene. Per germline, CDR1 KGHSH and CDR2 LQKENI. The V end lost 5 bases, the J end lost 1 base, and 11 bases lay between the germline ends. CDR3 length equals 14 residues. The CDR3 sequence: CASSDFQENTEAFF. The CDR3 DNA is TGTGCCAGCTCAGATTTTCAGGAGAACACTGAAGCTTTCTTT.

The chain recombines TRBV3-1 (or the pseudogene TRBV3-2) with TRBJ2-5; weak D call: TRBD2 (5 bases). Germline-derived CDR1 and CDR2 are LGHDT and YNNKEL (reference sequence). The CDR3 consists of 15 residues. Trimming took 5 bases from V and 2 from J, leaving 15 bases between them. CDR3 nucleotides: TGTGCCAGCAGCTTGCGGGTCGGGTTTCAAGAGACCCAGTACTTC. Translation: CASSLRVGFQETQYF.

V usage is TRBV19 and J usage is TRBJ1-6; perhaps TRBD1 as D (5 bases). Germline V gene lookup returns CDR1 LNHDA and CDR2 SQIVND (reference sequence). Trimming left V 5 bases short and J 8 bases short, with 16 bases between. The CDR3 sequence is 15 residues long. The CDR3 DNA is TGTGCCAGTAGTTGGGACTTAACGCGGGATTCACCCCTCCACTTT. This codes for CASSWDLTRDSPLHF.

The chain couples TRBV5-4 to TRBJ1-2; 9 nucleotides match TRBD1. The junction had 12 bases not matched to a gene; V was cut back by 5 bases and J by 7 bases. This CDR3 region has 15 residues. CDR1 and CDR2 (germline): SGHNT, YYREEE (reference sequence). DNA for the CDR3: TGTGCCAGCAGGGGGGACAGGGCTGGCTCGCGTGGCTACACCTTC. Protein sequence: CASRGDRAGSRGYTF.

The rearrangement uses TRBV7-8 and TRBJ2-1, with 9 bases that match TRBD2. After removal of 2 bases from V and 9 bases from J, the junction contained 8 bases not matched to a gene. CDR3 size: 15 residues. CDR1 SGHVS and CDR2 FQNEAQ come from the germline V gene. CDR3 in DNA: TGTGCCAGCAGCTTATCGGGGACTAGCTGGGGTGAGCAGTTCTTC. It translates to CASSLSGTSWGEQFF.

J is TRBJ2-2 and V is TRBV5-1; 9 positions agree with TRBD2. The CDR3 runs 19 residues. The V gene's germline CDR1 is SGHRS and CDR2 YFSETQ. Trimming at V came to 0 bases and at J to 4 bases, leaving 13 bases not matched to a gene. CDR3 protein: CASSLAAGGPRMGTGELFF. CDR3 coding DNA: TGCGCCAGCAGCTTGGCCGCGGGGGGGCCCCGAATGGGCACCGGGGAGCTGTTTTTT.

CDR3 nucleotide sequence: TGTGCCAGTAGTAAAAGCGCGGCAGATACGCAGTATTTT. This translates into CASSKSAADTQYF. This chain links TRBV19 with TRBJ2-3; D ambiguous. Germline values: CDR1 LNHDA, CDR2 SQIVND (reference sequence). Trimming removed 4 bases from V and 4 bases from J, with 9 bases in between. The CDR3 has 13 residues.

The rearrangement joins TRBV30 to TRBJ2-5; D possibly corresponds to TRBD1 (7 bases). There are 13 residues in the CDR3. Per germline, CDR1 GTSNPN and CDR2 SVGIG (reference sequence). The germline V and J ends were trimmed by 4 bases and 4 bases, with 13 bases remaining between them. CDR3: CAWTRGERETQYF. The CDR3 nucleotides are TGTGCCTGGACCAGGGGGGAACGAGAGACCCAGTACTTC.

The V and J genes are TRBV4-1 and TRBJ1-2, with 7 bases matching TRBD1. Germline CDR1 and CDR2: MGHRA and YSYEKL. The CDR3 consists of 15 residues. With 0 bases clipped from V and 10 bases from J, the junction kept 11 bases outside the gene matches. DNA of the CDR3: TGCGCCAGCAGCCAAGATAAGGGGACAGCCTTTTACTACACCTTC. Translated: CASSQDKGTAFYYTF.

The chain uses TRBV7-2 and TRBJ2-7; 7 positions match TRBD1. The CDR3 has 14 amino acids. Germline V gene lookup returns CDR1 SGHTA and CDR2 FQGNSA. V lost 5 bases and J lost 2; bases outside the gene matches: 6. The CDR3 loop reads CASSARQGPYEQYF. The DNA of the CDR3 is TGTGCCAGCAGCGCCCGACAGGGACCCTACGAGCAGTACTTC.

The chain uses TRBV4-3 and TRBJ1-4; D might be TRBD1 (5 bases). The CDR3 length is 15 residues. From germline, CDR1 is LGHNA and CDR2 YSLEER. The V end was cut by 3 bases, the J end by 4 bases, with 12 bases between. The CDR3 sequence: CASSQYQGNNEKLFF. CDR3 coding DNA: TGCGCCAGCAGCCAGTACCAGGGAAATAATGAAAAACTGTTTTTT.

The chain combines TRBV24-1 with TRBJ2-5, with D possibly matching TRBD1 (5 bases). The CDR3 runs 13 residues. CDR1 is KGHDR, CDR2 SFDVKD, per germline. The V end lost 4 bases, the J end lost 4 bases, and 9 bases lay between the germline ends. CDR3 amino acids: CATSERGRETQYF. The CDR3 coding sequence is TGTGCCACCAGTGAAAGGGGTCGAGAGACCCAGTACTTC.

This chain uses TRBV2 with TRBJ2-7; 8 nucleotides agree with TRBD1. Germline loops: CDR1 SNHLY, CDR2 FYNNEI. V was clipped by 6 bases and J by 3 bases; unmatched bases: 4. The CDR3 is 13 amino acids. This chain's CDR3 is CASRHDRGYEQYF. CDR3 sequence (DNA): TGTGCCAGCAGACACGACAGGGGCTACGAGCAGTACTTC.

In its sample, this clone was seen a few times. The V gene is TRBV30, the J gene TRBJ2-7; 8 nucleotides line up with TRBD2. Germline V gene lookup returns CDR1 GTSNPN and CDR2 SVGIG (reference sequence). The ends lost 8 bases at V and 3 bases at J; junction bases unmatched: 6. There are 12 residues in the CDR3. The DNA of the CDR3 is TGTGCCGGGGGGGCGGGAGGCTACGAGCAGTACTTC. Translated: CAGGAGGYEQYF.

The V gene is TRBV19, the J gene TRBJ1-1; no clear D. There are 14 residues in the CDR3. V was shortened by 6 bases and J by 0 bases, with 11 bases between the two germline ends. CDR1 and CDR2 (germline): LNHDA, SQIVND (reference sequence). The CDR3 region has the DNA TGTGCCAGTAGAGGCGGGAGTCTGAACACTGAAGCTTTCTTT. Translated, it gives CASRGGSLNTEAFF.

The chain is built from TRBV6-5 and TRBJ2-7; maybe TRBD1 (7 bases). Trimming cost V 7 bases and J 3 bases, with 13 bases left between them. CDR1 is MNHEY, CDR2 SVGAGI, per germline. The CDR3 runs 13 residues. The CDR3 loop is CASTRGDLYEQYF. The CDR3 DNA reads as TGTGCCAGCACCAGGGGGGACCTCTACGAGCAGTACTTC.

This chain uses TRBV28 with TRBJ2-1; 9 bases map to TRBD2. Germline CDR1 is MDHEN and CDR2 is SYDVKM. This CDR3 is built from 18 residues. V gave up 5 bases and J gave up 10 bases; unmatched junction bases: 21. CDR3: CASSPHPRLAGRLNEQFF. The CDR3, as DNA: TGTGCCAGCAGTCCCCACCCCCGGCTAGCGGGGAGATTGAACGAGCAGTTCTTC.

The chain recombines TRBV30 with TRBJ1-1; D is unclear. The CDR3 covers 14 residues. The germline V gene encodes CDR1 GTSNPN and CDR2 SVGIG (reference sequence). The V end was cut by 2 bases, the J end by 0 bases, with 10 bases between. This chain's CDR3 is CAWSNGRMNTEAFF. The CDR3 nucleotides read TGTGCCTGGAGTAACGGGAGAATGAACACTGAAGCTTTCTTT.

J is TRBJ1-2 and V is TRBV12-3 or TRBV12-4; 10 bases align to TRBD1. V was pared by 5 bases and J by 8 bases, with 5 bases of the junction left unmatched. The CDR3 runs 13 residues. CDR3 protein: CASSDRGPRGYTF. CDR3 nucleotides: TGTGCCAGCAGTGACAGGGGGCCGAGAGGCTACACCTTC.

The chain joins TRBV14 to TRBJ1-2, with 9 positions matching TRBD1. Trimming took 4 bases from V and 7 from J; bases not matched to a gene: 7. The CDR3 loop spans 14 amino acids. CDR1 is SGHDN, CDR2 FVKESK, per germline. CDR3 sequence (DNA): TGTGCCAGCAGCCCGGACAGGGGCCAAGGTGGCTACACCTTC. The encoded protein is CASSPDRGQGGYTF.